This TCR beta chain was obtained from a study of Ad26.COV2.S vaccination and SARS-CoV-2 variants. Background on the study: Ad26.COV2.S, an intramuscular injection, was given once or twice 56 days apart.

Germline-derived CDR1 and CDR2 are MDHEN and SYDVKM. This CDR3 spans 15 amino acids. Deletions cut 8 bases from V and 9 bases from J, with 23 bases between. This table comes from immunoSEQ multiplex PCR, and its TCRdb copy is limited to in-frame clones, with some not included. The sample records roughly 240,000 clones, approximately 88% being singletons. Treatment denoted: some 20 received Ad26.COV2.S at low or high dose, single or two shots; 5 received placebo; per-sample allocation not given. On day 63 after the first injection, vaccine and placebo recipients gave samples. Study-wide results and caveats: The TCR breadth and depth analyses may have produced an underestimate of total T cell responses.

Note on this clone: Antigen specificity is unknown.

Sequencing used peripheral blood, obtained in a trial of Ad26.COV2.S vaccine versus placebo. The clonotype comes from a person between 18 and 59 years old who received the Ad26.COV2.S COVID-19 vaccine or a placebo. The chain uses TRBV28 and TRBJ2-1; tentative D call: TRBD2 (5 bases). The CDR3 here is CASDVPGNSPGEQFF. In nucleotides, the CDR3 is TGTGCCAGCGACGTTCCCGGGAATTCACCCGGTGAGCAGTTCTTC.